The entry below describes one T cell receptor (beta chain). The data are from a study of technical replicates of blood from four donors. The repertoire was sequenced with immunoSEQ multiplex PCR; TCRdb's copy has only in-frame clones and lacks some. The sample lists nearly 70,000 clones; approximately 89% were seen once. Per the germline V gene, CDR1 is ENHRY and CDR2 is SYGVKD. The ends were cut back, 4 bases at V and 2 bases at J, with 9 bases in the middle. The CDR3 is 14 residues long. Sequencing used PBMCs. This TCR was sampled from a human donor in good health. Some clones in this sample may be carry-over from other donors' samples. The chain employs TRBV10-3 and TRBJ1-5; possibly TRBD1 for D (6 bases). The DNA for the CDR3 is TGTGCCATCAGTGTTGAGGGGGGCAATCAGCCCCAGCATTTT. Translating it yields CAISVEGGNQPQHF.